This TCR beta chain was observed in a study of blood T cell repertoires in COVID-19. Study as a whole: Sites across the United States, Italy and Spain contributed samples from acute and convalescent COVID-19. The cDNA or gDNA used as material had been derived from T cells, B-cell-depleted T cells, or PBMCs.

This CDR3 is 12 amino acids long. V dropped 6 bases and J dropped 9 bases, with 15 bases sitting between them. CDR1 and CDR2 (germline): MNHEY, SVGEGT. Sequenced by immunoSEQ multiplex PCR; TCRdb stores in-frame clones only, minus some. Of approximately 170,000 clones in the sample, about 81% were seen once. This rearrangement joins TRBV6-2 or TRBV6-3 to TRBJ2-7; D is uncertain. The sequencing sample was made of peripheral blood. The source of this sequence is a human donor in a cohort sampled during active COVID-19. The CDR3 reads CASSPGHQGQYF. The CDR3 nucleotides are TGTGCCAGCAGCCCGGGCCACCAAGGGCAGTACTTC.